This T cell receptor (beta chain) derives from a study of shared clonotypes between healthy human individuals. Whole-study results and caveats: An expected dependence of interdonor clonotype sharing on sequencing depth was noted. Naive subsets tended to show greater estimated richness than memory subsets. Sampling covered blood only; tissue repertoires likely differ.

The CDR3 contains 15 residues. Germline V gives CDR1 SGHRS, CDR2 YFSETQ. J was trimmed by 4 bases and V by 2 bases; bases with no gene match: 1. Generated by immunoSEQ multiplex PCR, the TCRdb table keeps only in-frame clones and is missing some. The table shows hundreds of thousands of clones, with approximately 96% occurring only once. CD8 cells classed as naive were CD45RO-negative and positively selected for CCR7, excluding terminally differentiated effector memory CD45RA+ cells. Notes on this clone: The antigen is not known.

J is TRBJ2-7 and V is TRBV5-1, with 15 bases aligning to TRBD2. The receptor was isolated from a woman in her thirties in good health. Material: naive CD8+ T cells sorted from blood. CDR3 sequence: CASSLGTSGRYEQYF. In DNA, the CDR3 is TGCGCCAGCAGCTTAGGGACTAGCGGGAGGTACGAGCAGTACTTC.